This T cell receptor beta chain was sequenced for a study of blood T cell repertoires in COVID-19. Libraries were prepared by immunoSEQ multiplex PCR; TCRdb keeps only in-frame clonotypes and omits some of them. The sample consists of about 88,000 clones, 75% to 90% of them appearing once. The receptor's source is a male donor with acute or convalescent COVID-19. What was sequenced was peripheral blood.

CDR3 protein: CASNYRRYSNQPQHF. CDR3 DNA sequence: TGTGCCAGCAATTACAGGAGATATAGCAATCAGCCCCAGCATTTT. The chain employs TRBV2 and TRBJ1-5; possibly TRBD1 for D (5 bases). V lost 7 bases to trimming and J lost 0 bases, with 13 bases between them. The CDR3 is 15 residues long. The germline CDR1 and CDR2 sequences are SNHLY and FYNNEI. Combining the CDR3 with reference TRBV2 and TRBJ1-5 gives the whole variable domain EPEVTQTPSHQVTQMGQEVILRCVPISNHLYFYWYRQILGQKVEFLVSFYNNEISEKSEIFDDQFSVERPDGSNFTLKIRSTKLEDSAMYFCASNYRRYSNQPQHFGDGTRLSIL.